What follows is one T cell receptor beta chain and its context. Clones were sequenced by immunoSEQ multiplex PCR, and TCRdb holds only the in-frame ones, with some missing. The sample contains 90,000 to 100,000 clones, about 93% of which appear only once. This record belongs to a study of T cell changes during pregnancy in multiple sclerosis. The CDR3 consists of 15 residues. In germline, CDR1 is SGHAT, CDR2 FQNNGV. Trimming pared 2 bases from V and 4 bases from J, leaving 11 bases between. The rearrangement joins TRBV11-2 to TRBJ2-2; D remains unclear. This material consisted of peripheral blood, taken in the first trimester of pregnancy. The TCR was taken from a female donor with multiple sclerosis, enrolled in a pregnancy study. CDR3 region: CASSLSPGGTGELFF. CDR3 in DNA: TGTGCCAGCAGCTTAAGCCCGGGTGGCACCGGGGAGCTGTTTTTT.